These 10 T cell receptor beta chains were sequenced from one sample in a study of cytotoxic CD8 clonotypes in ibrutinib-treated CLL. The method was immunoSEQ multiplex PCR; TCRdb's version includes in-frame clones alone and lacks a portion of them. The sample contains hundreds of thousands of clones, 70% of which appear only once. The source material was PBMCs, sampled after 24 months of ibrutinib treatment. The receptors were gathered from a human donor with chronic lymphocytic leukemia.

The chain combines TRBV6-4 with TRBJ2-5; D is possibly TRBD2 (6 bases). Trimming pared 6 bases from V and 5 bases from J, leaving 13 bases between. CDR3 length equals 13 residues. Germline-derived CDR1 and CDR2 are MRHNA and SNTAGT. CDR3 DNA sequence: TGTGCCAGCAGACCGGGAGCCGGGGAGACCCAGTACTTC. Translation gives CASRPGAGETQYF.

The chain uses TRBV7-9 and TRBJ1-5, with 9 positions matching TRBD1. Losses at the gene ends were 1 base for V and 1 base for J; bases not matched to a gene: 5. The CDR3 contains 17 residues. The V gene's germline CDR1 is SEHNR and CDR2 FQNEAQ (reference sequence). Written as DNA, the CDR3 is TGTGCCAGCAGCTTAGAACAGGGGGCTACCAGCAATCAGCCCCAGCATTTT. Translating it yields CASSLEQGATSNQPQHF.

The rearrangement uses TRBV4-1 and TRBJ2-2; 7 nucleotides match TRBD2. Germline loops: CDR1 MGHRA, CDR2 YSYEKL. The CDR3 is made up of 14 amino acids. The ends lost 6 bases at V and 5 bases at J; junction bases unmatched: 6. The CDR3 coding sequence is TGCGCCAGCAGTCCAAGCGGGACGACCGGGGAGCTGTTTTTT. Its translation: CASSPSGTTGELFF.

The chain recombines TRBV29-1 with TRBJ2-7, with 9 bases fitting TRBD1. J gave up 0 bases and V 7 bases, and 4 bases lay outside the gene matches. This CDR3 region has 13 residues. Germline assignment: CDR1 SQVTM and CDR2 ANQGSEA. The CDR3 region is CSALTGGSYEQYF. As DNA, the CDR3 is TGCAGCGCCCTGACAGGGGGCTCCTACGAGCAGTACTTC.

The chain links TRBV4-1 to TRBJ1-4; 9 bases line up with TRBD1. This CDR3 has 16 amino acids. V shed 4 bases and J 7 bases; nucleotides not matched to a gene: 10. Germline V CDR1 and CDR2: MGHRA, YSYEKL. In DNA, the CDR3 is TGCGCCAGCAGCCTCGACAGGGGGGCGACTGGTGAAAAACTGTTTTTT. Its translation: CASSLDRGATGEKLFF.

The chain joins TRBV5-4 to TRBJ1-1; D call uncertain. Germline assignment: CDR1 SGHNT and CDR2 YYREEE (reference sequence). V was pared by 4 bases and J by 0 bases, with 13 bases between. This CDR3 is built from 15 residues. CDR3 loop: CASSSTGILNTEAFF. For the CDR3, the DNA is TGTGCCAGCAGCAGCACGGGAATCCTGAACACTGAAGCTTTCTTT.

The chain is built from TRBV29-1 and TRBJ2-5; 7 bases line up with TRBD2. V was pared by 4 bases and J by 5 bases, with 10 bases of the junction left unmatched. Germline values: CDR1 SQVTM, CDR2 ANQGSEA. The CDR3 consists of 14 residues. The CDR3 nucleotides are TGCAGCGTTGTTGGGGGAGGGGAGTCGGAGACCCAGTACTTC. As protein: CSVVGGGESETQYF.

This clone was seen repeatedly, ten times or more. V is TRBV6-1 and J is TRBJ1-2; D is unresolved. The CDR3 totals 14 residues. V was trimmed by 7 bases and J by 11 bases, leaving 23 bases between them. Germline-derived CDR1 and CDR2 are MNHNS and SASEGT. The CDR3 loop is CASTLTPPTMSYTF. Written as DNA, the CDR3 is TGTGCCAGCACCTTGACACCTCCAACTATGAGTTACACCTTC.

This chain links TRBV7-9 with TRBJ2-7; 9 bases agree with TRBD2. This CDR3 spans 16 amino acids. The V gene's germline CDR1 is SEHNR and CDR2 FQNEAQ (reference sequence). The ends lost 0 bases at V and 4 bases at J; junction bases unmatched: 7. In DNA form, the CDR3 reads TGTGCCAGCAGCTTAGCGGCTAGCGGGAATATATACGAGCAGTACTTC. It encodes CASSLAASGNIYEQYF.

The gene calls are TRBV19 and TRBJ2-3, with TRBD2 as a possible D gene (6 bases). The CDR3 loop spans 13 amino acids. V lost 5 bases to trimming and J lost 4 bases, with 10 bases between them. Germline V gene lookup returns CDR1 LNHDA and CDR2 SQIVND (reference sequence). The CDR3 coding sequence is TGTGCCAGTAGTGGGAGGATATCAGATACGCAGTATTTT. Translation: CASSGRISDTQYF.